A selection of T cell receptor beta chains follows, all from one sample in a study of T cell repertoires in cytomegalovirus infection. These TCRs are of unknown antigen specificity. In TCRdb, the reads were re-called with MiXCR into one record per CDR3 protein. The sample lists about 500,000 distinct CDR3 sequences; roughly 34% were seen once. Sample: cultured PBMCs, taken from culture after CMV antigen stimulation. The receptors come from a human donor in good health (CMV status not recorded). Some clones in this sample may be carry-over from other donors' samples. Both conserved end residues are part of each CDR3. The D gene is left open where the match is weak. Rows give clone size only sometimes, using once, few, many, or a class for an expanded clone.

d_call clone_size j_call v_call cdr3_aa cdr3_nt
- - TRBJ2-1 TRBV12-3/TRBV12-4 CASSFGGVYYNEQFF TGTGCCAGCAGTTTCGGGGGAGTGTATTACAATGAGCAGTTCTTC
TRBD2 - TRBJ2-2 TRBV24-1 CATSETSPGELFF TGTGCCACCAGTGAGACTAGCCCCGGGGAGCTGTTTTTT
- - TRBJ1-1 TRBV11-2 CASRHPPGRYTEAFF TGTGCCAGCAGACACCCTCCGGGGCGATACACTGAAGCTTTCTTT
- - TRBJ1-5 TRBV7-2 CASSFQGISNQPQHF TGTGCCAGCAGCTTCCAGGGTATAAGCAATCAGCCCCAGCATTTT
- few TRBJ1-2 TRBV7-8 CASSFNVARTGGYTF TGTGCCAGCAGCTTCAATGTTGCCCGAACGGGTGGCTACACCTTC
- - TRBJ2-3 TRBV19 CASTLLAGSTDTQYF TGTGCCAGTACCCTACTGGCGGGGAGCACAGATACGCAGTATTTT
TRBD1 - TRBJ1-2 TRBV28 CASRSPGTGWAYGYTF TGTGCCAGCAGGAGCCCCGGGACAGGGTGGGCCTATGGCTACACCTTC
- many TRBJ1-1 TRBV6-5 CASSYAGLLNTEAFF TGTGCCAGCAGTTACGCGGGACTCTTAAACACTGAAGCTTTCTTT
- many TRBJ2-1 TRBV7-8 CASSLGGRSIDDEQFF TGTGCCAGCAGCTTAGGAGGTAGGAGTATAGACGATGAGCAGTTCTTC
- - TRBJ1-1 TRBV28 CASSSPGQSLTEAFF TGTGCCAGCAGTTCCCCGGGACAAAGTCTCACTGAAGCTTTCTTT
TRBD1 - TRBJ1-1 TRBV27 CASSFMRGQRNTEAFF TGTGCCAGCAGTTTTATGCGGGGACAGCGGAACACTGAAGCTTTCTTT
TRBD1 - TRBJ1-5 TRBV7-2 CASSPSGTGYAQPQHF TGTGCCAGCAGCCCGTCCGGGACAGGGTATGCTCAGCCCCAGCATTTT
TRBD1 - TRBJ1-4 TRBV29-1 CSVETGYNEKLFF TGCAGCGTTGAGACAGGGTATAATGAAAAACTGTTTTTT
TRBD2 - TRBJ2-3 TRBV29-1 CSVERETDTQYF TGCAGCGTTGAGCGGGAGACAGATACGCAGTATTTT
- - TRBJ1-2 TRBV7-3 CASSSGTADGYTF TGTGCCAGCAGCTCCGGGACGGCGGACGGCTACACCTTC
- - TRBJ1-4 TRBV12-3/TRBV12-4 CASSWGRGGNEKLFF TGTGCCAGCAGTTGGGGTCGTGGGGGTAATGAAAAACTGTTTTTT
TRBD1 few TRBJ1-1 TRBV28 CASSKTGTNTEAFF TGTGCCAGCAGTAAGACAGGGACGAACACTGAAGCTTTCTTT
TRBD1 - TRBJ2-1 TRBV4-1 CASGEFGTGVIEQFF TGCGCCAGCGGGGAGTTCGGGACAGGGGTAATTGAGCAGTTCTTC
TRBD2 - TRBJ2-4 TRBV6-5 CASSYSFGGAGGPVVIQYF TGTGCCAGCAGTTACTCGTTTGGAGGGGCGGGAGGACCGGTCGTCATTCAGTACTTC
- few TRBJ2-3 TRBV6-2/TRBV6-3 CASRDQDLLLSTDTQYF TGTGCCAGCAGGGACCAAGACCTCCTCTTATCCACAGATACGCAGTATTTT
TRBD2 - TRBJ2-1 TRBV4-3 CASSQNRGGEHNEQFF TGCGCCAGCAGCCAAAACCGGGGGGGGGAACACAATGAGCAGTTCTTC
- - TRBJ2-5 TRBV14 CASSQGPEVGYLETQYF TGTGCCAGCAGCCAAGGTCCGGAAGTTGGGTATCTCGAGACCCAGTACTTC
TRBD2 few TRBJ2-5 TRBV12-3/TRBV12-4 CASSLIGLAGGRVRETQYF TGTGCCAGCAGTTTGATCGGTCTAGCGGGAGGTCGTGTACGTGAGACCCAGTACTTC
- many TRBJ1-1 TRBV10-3 CAISSQGTNTEAFF TGTGCCATCAGTTCACAGGGAACGAACACTGAAGCTTTCTTT
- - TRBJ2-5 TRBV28 CASSGLEETQYF TGTGCCAGCAGTGGCTTAGAAGAGACCCAGTACTTC
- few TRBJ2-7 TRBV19 CASSTQSGYEQYF TGTGCCAGTAGTACCCAATCCGGGTACGAGCAGTACTTC
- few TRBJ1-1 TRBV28 CASSPGVNTEAFF TGTGCCAGCAGTCCAGGGGTGAACACTGAAGCTTTCTTT
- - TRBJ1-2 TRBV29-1 CSVWTANYGYTF TGCAGCGTTTGGACGGCTAACTATGGCTACACCTTC
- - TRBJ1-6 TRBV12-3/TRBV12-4 CASSLQEGSPLHF TGTGCCAGCAGTTTACAAGAAGGATCACCCCTCCACTTT
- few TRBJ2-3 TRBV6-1 CASSGPFQPGPPDTQYF TGTGCCAGCAGTGGACCCTTCCAGCCTGGCCCCCCAGATACGCAGTATTTT
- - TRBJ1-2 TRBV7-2 CASSSLGRDGYTF TGTGCCAGCAGCTCCCTCGGGAGAGATGGCTACACCTTC
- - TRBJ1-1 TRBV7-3 CASSLYPGTPNTEAFF TGTGCCAGCAGCTTATACCCCGGCACCCCCAACACTGAAGCTTTCTTT
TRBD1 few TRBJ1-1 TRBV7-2 CASSFSGGGALFTEAFF TGTGCCAGCAGCTTTTCTGGAGGGGGCGCGCTGTTCACTGAAGCTTTCTTT
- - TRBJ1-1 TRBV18 CASSPNWGNTEAFF TGTGCCAGCTCACCTAATTGGGGGAACACTGAAGCTTTCTTT
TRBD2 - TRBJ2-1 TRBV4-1 CASSQGLAQSSYNEQFF TGCGCCAGCAGCCAAGGACTAGCTCAGAGCTCCTACAATGAGCAGTTCTTC
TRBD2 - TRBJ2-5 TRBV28 CASREGGAAETQYF TGTGCCAGCAGGGAGGGAGGGGCGGCGGAGACCCAGTACTTC
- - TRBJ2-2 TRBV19 CASSAPRTANTGELFF TGTGCCAGTAGCGCGCCGAGGACAGCAAACACCGGGGAGCTGTTTTTT
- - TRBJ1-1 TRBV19 CASSIEEGMNTEAFF TGTGCCAGTAGTATAGAAGAGGGGATGAACACTGAAGCTTTCTTT
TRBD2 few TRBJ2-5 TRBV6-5 CASRPTVGGIEETQYF TGTGCCAGCAGACCAACCGTGGGAGGGATCGAAGAGACCCAGTACTTC
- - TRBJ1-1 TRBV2 CASSEARDAEAFF TGTGCCAGCAGTGAAGCCCGGGACGCTGAAGCTTTCTTT
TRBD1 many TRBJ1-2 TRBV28 CASSSRQGGGYTF TGTGCCAGCAGTTCCCGACAGGGGGGCGGCTACACCTTC
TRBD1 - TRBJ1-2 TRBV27 CASSSGTAAYSHYGYTF TGTGCCAGCAGCTCCGGGACAGCCGCTTATAGTCACTATGGCTACACCTTC
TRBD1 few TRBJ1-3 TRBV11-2 CASSLDTGTGAGNTIYF TGTGCCAGCAGCTTAGATACCGGGACAGGGGCTGGAAACACCATATATTTT
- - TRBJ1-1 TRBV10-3 CAISLSQGTEAFF TGTGCCATCAGCCTAAGCCAGGGAACTGAAGCTTTCTTT